At least ten counts were recorded for the clone carrying this TCR beta chain. The CDR3 spans 17 residues. Germline CDR1 and CDR2: WSHSY and SAAADI. The ends lost 4 bases at V and 7 bases at J; junction bases unmatched: 13. This entry comes from a study of CD8+CD57+ T cells in acquired aplastic anemia. The overall study: Each DNA sample taken from sorted CD4+ and CD8+ cells came to about 3 ug on average.

The TCR beta profiling, which covered VDJ combination and CDR3 sequence, was carried out using genomic DNA as the template. TCRdb used MiXCR to reprocess the reads, holding one entry per CDR3 protein. The data show 150,000 to 200,000 distinct CDR3 sequences, with roughly 48% seen just once and about 1.1% held by the top ten. This chain joins TRBV10-2 and TRBJ2-1, with 10 bases lining up with TRBD2. Sequencing used sorted CD4+, CD8+, or CD8+CD57+ T cells (not recorded which) from PBMCs. The clonotype originates from a human donor in good health. CDR3 residues: CASSVMFSGRILNEQFF. Written as DNA, the CDR3 is TGCGCCAGCAGTGTTATGTTTAGCGGGAGGATTCTGAATGAGCAGTTCTTC.